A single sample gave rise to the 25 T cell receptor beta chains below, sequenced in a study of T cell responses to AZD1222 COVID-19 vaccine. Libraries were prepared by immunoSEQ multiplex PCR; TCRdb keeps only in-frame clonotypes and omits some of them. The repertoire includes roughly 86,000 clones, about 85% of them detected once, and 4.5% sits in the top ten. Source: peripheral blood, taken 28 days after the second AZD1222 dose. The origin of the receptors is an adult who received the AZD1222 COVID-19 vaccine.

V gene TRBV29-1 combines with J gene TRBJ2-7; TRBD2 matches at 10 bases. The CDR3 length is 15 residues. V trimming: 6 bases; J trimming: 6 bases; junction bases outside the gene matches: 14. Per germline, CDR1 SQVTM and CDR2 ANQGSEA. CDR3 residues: CSVATTSGDTGEQYF. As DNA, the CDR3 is TGCAGCGTCGCCACTACTAGCGGGGATACCGGCGAGCAGTACTTC.

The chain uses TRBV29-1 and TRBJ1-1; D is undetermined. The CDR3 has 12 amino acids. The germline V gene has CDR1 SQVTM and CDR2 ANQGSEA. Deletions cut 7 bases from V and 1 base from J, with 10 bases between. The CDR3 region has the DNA TGCAGCGGACACCAGGCGAACACTGAAGCTTTCTTT. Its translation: CSGHQANTEAFF.

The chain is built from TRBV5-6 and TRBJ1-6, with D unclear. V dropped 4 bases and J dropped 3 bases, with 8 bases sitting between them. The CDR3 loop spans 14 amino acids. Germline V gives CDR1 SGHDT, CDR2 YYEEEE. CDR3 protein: CASSPMDYNSPLHF. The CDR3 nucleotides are TGTGCCAGCAGCCCAATGGACTATAATTCACCCCTCCACTTT.

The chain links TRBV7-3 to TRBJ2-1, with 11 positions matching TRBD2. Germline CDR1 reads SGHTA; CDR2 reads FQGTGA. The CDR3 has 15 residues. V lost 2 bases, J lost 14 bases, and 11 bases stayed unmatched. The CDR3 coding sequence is TGTGCCAGCAGCTTACAATCTGGACTAGCGGGCGTGGAGTTCTTC. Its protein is CASSLQSGLAGVEFF.

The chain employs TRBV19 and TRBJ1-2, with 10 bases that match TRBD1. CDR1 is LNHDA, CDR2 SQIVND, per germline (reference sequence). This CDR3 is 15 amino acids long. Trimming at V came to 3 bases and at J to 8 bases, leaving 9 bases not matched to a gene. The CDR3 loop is CASSMLSGTGVGYTF. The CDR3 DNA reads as TGTGCCAGTAGTATGTTGTCCGGGACAGGGGTAGGCTACACCTTC.

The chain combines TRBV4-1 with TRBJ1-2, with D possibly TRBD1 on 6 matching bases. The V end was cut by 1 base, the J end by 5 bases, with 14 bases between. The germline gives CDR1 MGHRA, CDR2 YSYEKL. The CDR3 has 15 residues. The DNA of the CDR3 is TGCGCCAGCAGCCAAGCTCAGGGGCCAGATTATGGCTACACCTTC. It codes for CASSQAQGPDYGYTF.

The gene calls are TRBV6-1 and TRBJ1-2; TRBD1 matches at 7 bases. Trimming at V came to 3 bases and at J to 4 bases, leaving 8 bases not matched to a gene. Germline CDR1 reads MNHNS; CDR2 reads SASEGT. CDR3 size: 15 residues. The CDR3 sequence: CASSDTRTGLYGYTF. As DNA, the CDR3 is TGTGCCAGCAGTGACACCAGGACAGGACTCTATGGCTACACCTTC.

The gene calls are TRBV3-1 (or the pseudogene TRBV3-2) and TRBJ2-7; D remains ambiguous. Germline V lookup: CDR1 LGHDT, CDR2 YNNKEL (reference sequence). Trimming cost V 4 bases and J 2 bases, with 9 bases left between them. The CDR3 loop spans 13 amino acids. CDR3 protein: CASSPRAPYEQYF. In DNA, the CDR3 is TGTGCCAGCAGCCCCCGGGCTCCCTACGAGCAGTACTTC.

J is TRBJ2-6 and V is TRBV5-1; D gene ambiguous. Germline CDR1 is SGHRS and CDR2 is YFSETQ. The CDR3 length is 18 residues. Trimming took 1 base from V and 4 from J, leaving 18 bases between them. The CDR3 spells CASSLTVSRQLGANVLTF. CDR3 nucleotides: TGCGCCAGCAGCTTGACGGTCAGCCGACAACTGGGGGCCAACGTCCTGACTTTC.

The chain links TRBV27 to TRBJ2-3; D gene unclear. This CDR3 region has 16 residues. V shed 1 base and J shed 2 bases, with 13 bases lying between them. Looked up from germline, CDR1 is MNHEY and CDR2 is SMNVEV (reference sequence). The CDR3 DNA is TGTGCCAGCAGTTTATGGGCGGAGAGAATCACAGATACGCAGTATTTT. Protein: CASSLWAERITDTQYF.

The DNA for the CDR3 is TGTGCCAGCAGCTTAGGGGACAGACCGTACCAAGAGACCCAGTACTTC. Protein product: CASSLGDRPYQETQYF. The chain joins TRBV7-9 to TRBJ2-5; 7 bases fit TRBD1. With 1 base clipped from V and 0 bases from J, the junction kept 5 bases outside the gene matches. Germline V gives CDR1 SEHNR, CDR2 FQNEAQ (reference sequence). The CDR3 has 16 residues.

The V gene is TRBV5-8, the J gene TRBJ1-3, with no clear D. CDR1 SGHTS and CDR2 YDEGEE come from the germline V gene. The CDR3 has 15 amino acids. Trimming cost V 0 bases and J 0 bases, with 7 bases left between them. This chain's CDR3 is CASSLGQNSGNTIYF. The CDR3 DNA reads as TGTGCCAGCAGCTTGGGTCAGAACTCTGGAAACACCATATATTTT.

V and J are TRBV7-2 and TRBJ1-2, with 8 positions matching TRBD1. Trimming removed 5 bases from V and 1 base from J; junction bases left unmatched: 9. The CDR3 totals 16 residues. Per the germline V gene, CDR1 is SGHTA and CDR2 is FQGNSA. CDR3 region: CASSLSTGEINYGYTF. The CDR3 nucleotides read TGTGCCAGCAGCCTATCGACAGGGGAAATTAACTATGGCTACACCTTC.

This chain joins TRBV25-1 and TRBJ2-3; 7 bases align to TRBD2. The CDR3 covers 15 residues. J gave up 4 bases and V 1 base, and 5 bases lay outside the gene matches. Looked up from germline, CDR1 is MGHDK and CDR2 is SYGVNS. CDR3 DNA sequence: TGTGCCAGCAGTGAATCGAAGGGGAGGGCAGATACGCAGTATTTT. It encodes CASSESKGRADTQYF.

The CDR3 loop is CASGQPGTVNTEAFF. CDR3 in DNA: TGTGCCAGCGGACAGCCCGGGACAGTCAACACTGAAGCTTTCTTT. The chain employs TRBV7-6 and TRBJ1-1, with TRBD1 identical over 7 bases. The CDR3 contains 15 residues. V trimming: 8 bases; J trimming: 2 bases; junction bases outside the gene matches: 11. CDR1 is SGHVS, CDR2 FNYEAQ, per germline.

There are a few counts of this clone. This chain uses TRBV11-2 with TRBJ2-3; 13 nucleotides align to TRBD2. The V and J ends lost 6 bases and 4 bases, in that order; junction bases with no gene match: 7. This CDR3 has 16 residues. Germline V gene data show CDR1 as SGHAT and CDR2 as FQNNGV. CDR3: CASSQLAGGPSDTQYF. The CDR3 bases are TGTGCCAGCAGTCAACTAGCGGGGGGGCCTTCAGATACGCAGTATTTT. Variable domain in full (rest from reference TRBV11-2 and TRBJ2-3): EAGVAQSPRYKIIEKRQSVAFWCNPISGHATLYWYQQILGQGPKLLIQFQNNGVVDDSQLPKDRFSAERLKGVDSTLKIQPAKLEDSAVYLCASSQLAGGPSDTQYFGPGTRLTVL.

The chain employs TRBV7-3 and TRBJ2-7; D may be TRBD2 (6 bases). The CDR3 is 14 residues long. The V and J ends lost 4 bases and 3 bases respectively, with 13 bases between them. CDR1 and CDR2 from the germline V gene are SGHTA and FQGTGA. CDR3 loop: CASSSHGGNYEQYF. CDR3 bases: TGTGCCAGCAGCTCCCATGGAGGGAACTACGAGCAGTACTTC. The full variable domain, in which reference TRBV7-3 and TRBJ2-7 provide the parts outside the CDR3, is GAGVSQTPSNKVTEKGKYVELRCDPISGHTALYWYRQSLGQGPEFLIYFQGTGAADDSGLPNDRFFAVRPEGSVSTLKIQRTERGDSAVYLCASSSHGGNYEQYFGPGTRLTVT.

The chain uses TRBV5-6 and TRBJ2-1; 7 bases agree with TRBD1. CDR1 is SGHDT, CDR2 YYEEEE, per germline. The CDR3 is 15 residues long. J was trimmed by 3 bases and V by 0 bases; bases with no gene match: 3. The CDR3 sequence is CASSLVGQSYNEQFF. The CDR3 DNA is TGTGCCAGCAGCTTGGTGGGACAGAGCTACAATGAGCAGTTCTTC.

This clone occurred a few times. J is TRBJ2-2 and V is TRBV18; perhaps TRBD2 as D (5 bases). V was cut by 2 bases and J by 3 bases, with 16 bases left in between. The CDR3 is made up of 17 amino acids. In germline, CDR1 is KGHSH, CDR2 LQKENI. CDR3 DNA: TGTGCCAGCTCACCAGCCGGGATCAGGCCCCACACCGGGGAGCTGTTTTTT. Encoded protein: CASSPAGIRPHTGELFF.

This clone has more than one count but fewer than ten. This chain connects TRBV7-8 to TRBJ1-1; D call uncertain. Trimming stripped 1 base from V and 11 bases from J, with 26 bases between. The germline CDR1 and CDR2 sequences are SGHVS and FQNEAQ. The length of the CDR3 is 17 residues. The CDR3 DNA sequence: TGTGCCAGCAGCTTAGTAGTGCGGACCTCAGGCCCCCGGAGGGCTTTCTTT. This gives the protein CASSLVVRTSGPRRAFF.

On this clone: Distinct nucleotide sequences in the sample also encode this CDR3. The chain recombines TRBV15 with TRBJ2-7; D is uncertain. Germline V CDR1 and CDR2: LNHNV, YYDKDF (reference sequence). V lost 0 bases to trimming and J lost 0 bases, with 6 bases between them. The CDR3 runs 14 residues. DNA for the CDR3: TGTGCCACCAGCAGAGATCGGAGCTCCTACGAGCAGTACTTC. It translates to CATSRDRSSYEQYF.

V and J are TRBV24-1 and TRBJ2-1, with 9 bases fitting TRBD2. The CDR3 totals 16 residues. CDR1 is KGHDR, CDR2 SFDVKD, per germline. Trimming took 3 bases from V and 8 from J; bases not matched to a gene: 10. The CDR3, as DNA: TGTGCCACCAGTGATGCGGTAGCGGGAGCTAGGGATGAGCAGTTCTTC. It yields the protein CATSDAVAGARDEQFF.

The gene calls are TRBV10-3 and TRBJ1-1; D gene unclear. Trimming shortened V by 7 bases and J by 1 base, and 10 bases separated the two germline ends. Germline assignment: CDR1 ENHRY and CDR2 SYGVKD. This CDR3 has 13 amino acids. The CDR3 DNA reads TGTGCCATCACTACCCGCGGGAACACTGAAGCTTTCTTT. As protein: CAITTRGNTEAFF.

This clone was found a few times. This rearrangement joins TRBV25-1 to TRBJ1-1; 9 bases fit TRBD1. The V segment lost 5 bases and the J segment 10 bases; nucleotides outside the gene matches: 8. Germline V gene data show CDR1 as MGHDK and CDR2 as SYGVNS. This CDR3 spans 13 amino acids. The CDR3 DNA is TGTGCCAGCAGTCCTCCGGGACAGGGTGCAGCTTTCTTT. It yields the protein CASSPPGQGAAFF.

The CDR3 reads CATSKPFNMDTQYF. Here the CDR3 DNA reads TGTGCCACCAGCAAACCCTTTAACATGGACACGCAGTATTTT. The chain links TRBV15 to TRBJ2-3; D is ambiguous. Trimming removed 4 bases at V and 9 bases at J, with 17 bases between. CDR3 length equals 14 residues. The germline gives CDR1 LNHNV, CDR2 YYDKDF (reference sequence).